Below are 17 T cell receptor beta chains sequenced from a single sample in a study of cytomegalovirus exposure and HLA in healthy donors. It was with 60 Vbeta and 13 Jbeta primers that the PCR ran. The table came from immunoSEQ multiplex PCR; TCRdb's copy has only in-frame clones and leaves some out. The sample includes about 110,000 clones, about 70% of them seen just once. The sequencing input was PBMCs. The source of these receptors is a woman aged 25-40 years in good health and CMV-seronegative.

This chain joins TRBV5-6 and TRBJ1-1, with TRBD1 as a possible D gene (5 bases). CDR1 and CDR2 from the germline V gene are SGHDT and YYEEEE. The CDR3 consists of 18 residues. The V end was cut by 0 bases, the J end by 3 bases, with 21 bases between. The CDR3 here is CASSLVWGLSSGHTEAFF. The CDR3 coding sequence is TGTGCCAGCAGCTTGGTTTGGGGCTTATCTTCGGGTCACACTGAAGCTTTCTTT.

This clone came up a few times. In DNA form, the CDR3 reads TGTGCCATCAGTGACCTAATAGAATCACCCCTCCACTTT. Protein sequence: CAISDLIESPLHF. The genes are TRBV10-3 and TRBJ1-6; D call uncertain. Per the germline V gene, CDR1 is ENHRY and CDR2 is SYGVKD. The CDR3 covers 13 residues. The V end lost 3 bases, the J end lost 10 bases, and 10 bases lay between the germline ends.

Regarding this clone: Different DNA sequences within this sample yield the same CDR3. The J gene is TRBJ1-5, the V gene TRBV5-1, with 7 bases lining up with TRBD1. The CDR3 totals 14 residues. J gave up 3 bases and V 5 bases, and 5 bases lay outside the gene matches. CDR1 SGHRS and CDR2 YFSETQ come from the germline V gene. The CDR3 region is CASSSGTDNQPQHF. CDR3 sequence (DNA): TGCGCCAGCAGTAGCGGGACAGACAATCAGCCCCAGCATTTT.

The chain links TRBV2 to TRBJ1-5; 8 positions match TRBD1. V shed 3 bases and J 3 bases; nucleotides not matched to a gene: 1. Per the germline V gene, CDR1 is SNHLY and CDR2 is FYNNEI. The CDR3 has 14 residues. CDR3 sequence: CASSEGQANQPQHF. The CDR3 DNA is TGTGCCAGCAGTGAGGGACAGGCCAATCAGCCCCAGCATTTT.

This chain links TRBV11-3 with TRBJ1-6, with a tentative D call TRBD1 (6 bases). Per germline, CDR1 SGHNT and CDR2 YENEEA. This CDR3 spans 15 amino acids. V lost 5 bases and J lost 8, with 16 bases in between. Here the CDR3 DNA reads TGTGCCAGCAGCACAACAGGGACGGTTTATTCACCCCTCCACTTT. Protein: CASSTTGTVYSPLHF.

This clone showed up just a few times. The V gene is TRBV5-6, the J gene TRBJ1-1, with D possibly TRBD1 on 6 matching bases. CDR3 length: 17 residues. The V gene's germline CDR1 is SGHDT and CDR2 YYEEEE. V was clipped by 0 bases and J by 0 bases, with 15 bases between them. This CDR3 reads CASSLDAGVKMNTEAFF. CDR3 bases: TGTGCCAGCAGCTTGGACGCAGGGGTCAAGATGAACACTGAAGCTTTCTTT.

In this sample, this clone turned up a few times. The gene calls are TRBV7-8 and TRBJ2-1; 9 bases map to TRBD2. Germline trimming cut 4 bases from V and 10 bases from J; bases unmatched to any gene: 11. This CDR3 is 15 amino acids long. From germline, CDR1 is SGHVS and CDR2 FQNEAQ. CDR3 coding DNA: TGTGCCAGCAGCTCGACTAGCGGTTCGTTCGGCGAGCAGTTCTTC. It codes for CASSSTSGSFGEQFF.

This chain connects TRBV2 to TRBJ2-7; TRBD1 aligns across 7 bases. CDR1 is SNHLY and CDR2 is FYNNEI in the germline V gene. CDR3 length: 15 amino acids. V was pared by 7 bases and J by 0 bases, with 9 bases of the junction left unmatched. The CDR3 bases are TGTGCCAGCACCCTCCAGGGACAGCCCTCCTACGAGCAGTACTTC. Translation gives CASTLQGQPSYEQYF.

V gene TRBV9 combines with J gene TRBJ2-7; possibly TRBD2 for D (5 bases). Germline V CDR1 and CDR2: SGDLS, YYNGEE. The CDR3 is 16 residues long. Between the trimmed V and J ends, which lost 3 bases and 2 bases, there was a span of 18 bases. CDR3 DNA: TGTGCCAGCAGCGCGAAACCCGGGGTCCCGACCTACGAGCAGTACTTC. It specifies CASSAKPGVPTYEQYF.

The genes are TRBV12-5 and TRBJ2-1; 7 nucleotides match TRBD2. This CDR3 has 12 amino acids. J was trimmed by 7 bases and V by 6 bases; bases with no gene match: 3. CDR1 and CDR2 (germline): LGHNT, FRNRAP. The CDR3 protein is CASGGGKNEQFF. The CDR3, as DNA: TGTGCTAGTGGCGGGGGGAAGAATGAGCAGTTCTTC.

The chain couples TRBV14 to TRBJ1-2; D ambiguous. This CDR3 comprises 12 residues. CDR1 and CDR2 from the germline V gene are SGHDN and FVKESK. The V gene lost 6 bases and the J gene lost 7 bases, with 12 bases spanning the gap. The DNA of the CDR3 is TGTGCCAGCAGTTTCACCGGTCTTGGCTACACCTTC. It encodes CASSFTGLGYTF.

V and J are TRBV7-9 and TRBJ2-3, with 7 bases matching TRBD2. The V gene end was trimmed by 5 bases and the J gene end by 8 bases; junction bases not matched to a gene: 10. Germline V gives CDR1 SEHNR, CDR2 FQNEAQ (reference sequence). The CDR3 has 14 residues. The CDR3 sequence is CASSTPGGGGTQYF. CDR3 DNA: TGTGCCAGCAGCACCCCCGGCGGGGGTGGTACGCAGTATTTT.

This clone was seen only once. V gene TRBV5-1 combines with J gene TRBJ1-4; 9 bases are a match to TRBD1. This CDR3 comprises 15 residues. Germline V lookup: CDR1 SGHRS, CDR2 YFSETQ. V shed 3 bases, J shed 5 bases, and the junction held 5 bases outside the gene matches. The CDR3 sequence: CASSSTGGENEKLFF. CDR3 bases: TGCGCCAGCAGCTCGACAGGGGGAGAAAATGAAAAACTGTTTTTT.

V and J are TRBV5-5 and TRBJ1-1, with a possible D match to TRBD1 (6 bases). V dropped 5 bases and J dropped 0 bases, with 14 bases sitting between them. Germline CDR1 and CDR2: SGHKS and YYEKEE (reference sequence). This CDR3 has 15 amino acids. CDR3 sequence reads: CASRPDDRMNTEAFF. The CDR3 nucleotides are TGTGCCAGCAGACCTGATGACAGGATGAACACTGAAGCTTTCTTT.

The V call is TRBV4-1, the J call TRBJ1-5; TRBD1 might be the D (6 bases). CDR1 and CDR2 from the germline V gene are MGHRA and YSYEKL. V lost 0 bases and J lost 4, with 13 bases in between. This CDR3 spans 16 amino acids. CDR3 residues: CASSQEAGALNQPQHF. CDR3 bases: TGCGCCAGCAGCCAAGAAGCAGGGGCCCTTAATCAGCCCCAGCATTTT.

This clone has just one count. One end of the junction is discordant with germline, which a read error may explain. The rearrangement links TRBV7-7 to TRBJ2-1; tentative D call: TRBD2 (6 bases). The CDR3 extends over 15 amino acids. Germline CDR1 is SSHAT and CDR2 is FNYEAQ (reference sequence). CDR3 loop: CASSRGTNPSNEQFF. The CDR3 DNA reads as TGTGCTAGCAGCCGCGGGACGAACCCTTCAAATGAGCAGTTCTTC.

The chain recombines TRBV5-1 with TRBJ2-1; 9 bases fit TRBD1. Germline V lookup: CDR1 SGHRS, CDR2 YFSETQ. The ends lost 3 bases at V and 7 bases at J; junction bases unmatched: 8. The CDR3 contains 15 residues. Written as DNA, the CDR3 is TGCGCCAGCAGCTCCGGGACAGGGCTGCGGAATGAGCAGTTCTTC. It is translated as CASSSGTGLRNEQFF. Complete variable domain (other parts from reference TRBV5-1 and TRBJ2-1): KAGVTQTPRYLIKTRGQQVTLSCSPISGHRSVSWYQQTPGQGLQFLFEYFSETQRNKGNFPGRFSGRQFSNSRSEMNVSTLELGDSALYLCASSSGTGLRNEQFFGPGTRLTVL.